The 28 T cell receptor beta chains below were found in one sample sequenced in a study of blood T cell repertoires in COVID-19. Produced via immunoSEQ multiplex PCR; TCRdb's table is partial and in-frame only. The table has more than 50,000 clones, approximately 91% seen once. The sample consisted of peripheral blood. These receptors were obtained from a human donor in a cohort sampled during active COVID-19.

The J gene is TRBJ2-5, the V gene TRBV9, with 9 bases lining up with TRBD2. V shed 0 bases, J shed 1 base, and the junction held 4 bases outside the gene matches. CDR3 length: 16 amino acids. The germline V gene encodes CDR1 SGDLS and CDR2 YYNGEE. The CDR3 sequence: CASSVGLAGIQETQYF. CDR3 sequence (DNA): TGTGCCAGCAGCGTAGGGCTAGCGGGGATCCAAGAGACCCAGTACTTC. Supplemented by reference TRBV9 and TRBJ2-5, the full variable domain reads DSGVTQTPKHLITATGQRVTLRCSPRSGDLSVYWYQQSLDQGLQFLIQYYNGEERAKGNILERFSAQQFPDLHSELNLSSLELGDSALYFCASSVGLAGIQETQYFGPGTRLLVL.

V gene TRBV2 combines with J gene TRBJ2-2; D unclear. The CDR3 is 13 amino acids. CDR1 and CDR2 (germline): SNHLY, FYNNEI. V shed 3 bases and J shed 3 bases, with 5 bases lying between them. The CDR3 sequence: CASSDSYTGELFF. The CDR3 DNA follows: TGTGCCAGCAGTGACTCTTACACCGGGGAGCTGTTTTTT.

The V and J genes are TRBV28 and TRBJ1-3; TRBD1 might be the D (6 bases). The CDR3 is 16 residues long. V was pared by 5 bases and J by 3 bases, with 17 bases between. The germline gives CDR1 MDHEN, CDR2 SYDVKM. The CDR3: CASSKGGQGYGNTIYF. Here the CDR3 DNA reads TGTGCCAGCAGTAAGGGGGGGCAGGGATATGGAAACACCATATATTTT. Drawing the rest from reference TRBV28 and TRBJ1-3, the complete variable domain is DVKVTQSSRYLVKRTGEKVFLECVQDMDHENMFWYRQDPGLGLRLIYFSYDVKMKEKGDIPEGYSVSREKKERFSLILESASTNQTSMYLCASSKGGQGYGNTIYFGEGSWLTVV.

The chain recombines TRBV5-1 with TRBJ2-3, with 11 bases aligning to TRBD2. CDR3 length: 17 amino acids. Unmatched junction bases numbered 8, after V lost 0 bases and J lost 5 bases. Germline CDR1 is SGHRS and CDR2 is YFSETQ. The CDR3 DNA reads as TGCGCCAGCAGCTTGGATAGCGGGAGGGCCGGGGTAGATACGCAGTATTTT. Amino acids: CASSLDSGRAGVDTQYF.

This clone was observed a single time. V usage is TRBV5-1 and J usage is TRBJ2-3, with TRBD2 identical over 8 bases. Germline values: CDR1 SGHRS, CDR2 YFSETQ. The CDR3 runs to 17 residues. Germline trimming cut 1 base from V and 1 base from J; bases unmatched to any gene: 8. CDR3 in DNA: TGCGCCAGCAGCTTGCGGCGGGAGGTGGGAGGCACAGATACGCAGTATTTT. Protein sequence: CASSLRREVGGTDTQYF.

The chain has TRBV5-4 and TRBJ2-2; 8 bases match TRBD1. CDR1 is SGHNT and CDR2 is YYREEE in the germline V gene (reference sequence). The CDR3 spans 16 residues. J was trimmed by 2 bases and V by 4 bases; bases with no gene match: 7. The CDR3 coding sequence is TGTGCCAGCAGCAGGCAGGGGGCGGAAAACACCGGGGAGCTGTTTTTT. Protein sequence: CASSRQGAENTGELFF.

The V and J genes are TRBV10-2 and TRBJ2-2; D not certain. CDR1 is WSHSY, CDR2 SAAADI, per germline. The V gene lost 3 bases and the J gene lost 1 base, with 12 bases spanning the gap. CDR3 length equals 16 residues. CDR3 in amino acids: CASSDRLTGNTGELFF. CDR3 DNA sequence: TGCGCCAGCAGTGATCGCCTGACTGGGAACACCGGGGAGCTGTTTTTT.

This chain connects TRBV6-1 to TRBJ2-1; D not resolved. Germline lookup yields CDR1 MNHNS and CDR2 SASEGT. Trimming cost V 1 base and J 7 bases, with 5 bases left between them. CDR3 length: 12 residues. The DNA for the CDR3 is TGTGCCAGCAGTGAAGACATAAATGAGCAGTTCTTC. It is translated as CASSEDINEQFF.

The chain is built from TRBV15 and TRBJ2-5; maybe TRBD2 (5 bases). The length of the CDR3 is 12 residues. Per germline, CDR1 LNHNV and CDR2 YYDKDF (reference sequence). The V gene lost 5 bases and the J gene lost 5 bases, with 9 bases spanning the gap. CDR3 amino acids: CATSLTGETQYF. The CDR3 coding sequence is TGTGCCACCAGCCTGACGGGGGAGACCCAGTACTTC.

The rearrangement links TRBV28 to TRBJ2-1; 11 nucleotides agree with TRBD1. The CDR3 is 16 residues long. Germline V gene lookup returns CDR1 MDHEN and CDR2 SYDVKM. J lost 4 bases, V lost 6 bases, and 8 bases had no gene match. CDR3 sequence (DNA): TGTGCCAGCAGAGGAGCTGGGACAGGGGGTTACAATGAGCAGTTCTTC. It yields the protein CASRGAGTGGYNEQFF.

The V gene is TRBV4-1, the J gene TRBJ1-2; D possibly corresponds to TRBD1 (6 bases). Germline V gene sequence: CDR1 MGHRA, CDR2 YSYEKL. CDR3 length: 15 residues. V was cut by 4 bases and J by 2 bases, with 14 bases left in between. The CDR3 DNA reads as TGCGCCAGCAGCCTGGACAGCCCGGCCAACTATGGCTACACCTTC. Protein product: CASSLDSPANYGYTF.

The CDR3 DNA is TGTGCCAGTAGTATCCCGAGCGGGAGGGTGTACAATGAGCAGTTCTTC. Protein product: CASSIPSGRVYNEQFF. The chain uses TRBV19 and TRBJ2-1, with TRBD2 matching over 10 bases. The V and J ends lost 3 bases and 4 bases, in that order; junction bases with no gene match: 6. The germline gives CDR1 LNHDA, CDR2 SQIVND (reference sequence). CDR3 length: 16 amino acids.

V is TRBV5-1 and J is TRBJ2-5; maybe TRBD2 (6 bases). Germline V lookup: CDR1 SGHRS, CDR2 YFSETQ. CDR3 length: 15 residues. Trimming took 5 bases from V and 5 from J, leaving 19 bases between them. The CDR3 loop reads CASSYRENLGETQYF. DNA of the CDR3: TGCGCCAGCAGTTACCGGGAGAACCTGGGGGAGACCCAGTACTTC.

In nucleotides, the CDR3 is TGCGCCAGCAGCCAAGAGGGGGGCACTGAAGCTTTCTTT. It is translated as CASSQEGGTEAFF. The chain is built from TRBV4-1 and TRBJ1-1; tentative D call: TRBD1 (5 bases). The CDR3 has 13 residues. The germline CDR1 and CDR2 sequences are MGHRA and YSYEKL. Trimming removed 0 bases at V and 4 bases at J, with 6 bases between.

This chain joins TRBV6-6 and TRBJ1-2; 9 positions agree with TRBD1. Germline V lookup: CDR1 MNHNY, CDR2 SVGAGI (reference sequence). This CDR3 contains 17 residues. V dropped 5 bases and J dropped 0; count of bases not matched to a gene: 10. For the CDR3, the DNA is TGTGCCAGCAGTCAACGGACAGGGGAGTATACTAACTATGGCTACACCTTC. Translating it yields CASSQRTGEYTNYGYTF.

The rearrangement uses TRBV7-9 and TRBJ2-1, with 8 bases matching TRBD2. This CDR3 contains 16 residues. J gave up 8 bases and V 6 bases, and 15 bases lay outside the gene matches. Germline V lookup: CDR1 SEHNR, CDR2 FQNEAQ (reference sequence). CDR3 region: CASRVVAGLSGDEQFF. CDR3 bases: TGTGCCAGCAGAGTGGTAGCGGGACTTTCCGGGGATGAGCAGTTCTTC.

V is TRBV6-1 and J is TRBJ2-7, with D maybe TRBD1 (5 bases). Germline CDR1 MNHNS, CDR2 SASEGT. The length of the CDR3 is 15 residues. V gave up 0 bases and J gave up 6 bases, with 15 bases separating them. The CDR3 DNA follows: TGTGCCAGCAGTGAAGCGTTGTCAGGGTACCGCGAGCAGTACTTC. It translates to CASSEALSGYREQYF.

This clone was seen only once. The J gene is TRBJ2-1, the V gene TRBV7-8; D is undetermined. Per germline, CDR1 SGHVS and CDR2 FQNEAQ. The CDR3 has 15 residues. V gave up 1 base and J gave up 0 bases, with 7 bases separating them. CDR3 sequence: CASSLGALSYNEQFF. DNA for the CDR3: TGTGCCAGCAGCTTAGGAGCCCTCTCCTACAATGAGCAGTTCTTC.

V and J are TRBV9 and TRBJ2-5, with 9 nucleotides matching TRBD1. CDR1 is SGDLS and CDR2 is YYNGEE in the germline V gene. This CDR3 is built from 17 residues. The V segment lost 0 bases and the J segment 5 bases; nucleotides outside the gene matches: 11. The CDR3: CASSVEIGTGPLETQYF. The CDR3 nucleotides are TGTGCCAGCAGCGTAGAAATTGGGACAGGGCCCCTGGAGACCCAGTACTTC.

The CDR3 spells CASSPPGWSGNTDTQYF. CDR3 sequence (DNA): TGTGCCAGCAGTCCCCCCGGGTGGAGCGGGAACACAGATACGCAGTATTTT. The chain combines TRBV28 with TRBJ2-3; TRBD2 agrees at 7 bases. The germline gives CDR1 MDHEN, CDR2 SYDVKM. This CDR3 contains 17 residues. The trim removed 5 bases at V and 2 bases at J, leaving 13 bases unmatched.

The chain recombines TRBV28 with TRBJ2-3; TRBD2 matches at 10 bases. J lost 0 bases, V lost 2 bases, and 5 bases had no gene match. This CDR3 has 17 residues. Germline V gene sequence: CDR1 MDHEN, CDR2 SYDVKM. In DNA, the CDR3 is TGTGCCAGCAGTTTAGGGGCAGCGGGAGGGAGCACAGATACGCAGTATTTT. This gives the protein CASSLGAAGGSTDTQYF.

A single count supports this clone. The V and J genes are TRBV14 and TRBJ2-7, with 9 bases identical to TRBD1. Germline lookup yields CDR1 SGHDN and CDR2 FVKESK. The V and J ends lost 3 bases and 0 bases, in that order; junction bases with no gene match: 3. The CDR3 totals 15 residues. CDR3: CASSHGTGRSYEQYF. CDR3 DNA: TGTGCCAGCAGCCACGGGACAGGGCGCTCCTACGAGCAGTACTTC.

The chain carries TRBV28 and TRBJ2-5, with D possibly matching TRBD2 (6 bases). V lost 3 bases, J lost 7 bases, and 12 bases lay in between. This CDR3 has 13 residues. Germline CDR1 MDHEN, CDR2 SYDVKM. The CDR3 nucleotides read TGTGCCAGCAGTTTCCGGGACTCTGGGACCCAGTACTTC. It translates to CASSFRDSGTQYF.

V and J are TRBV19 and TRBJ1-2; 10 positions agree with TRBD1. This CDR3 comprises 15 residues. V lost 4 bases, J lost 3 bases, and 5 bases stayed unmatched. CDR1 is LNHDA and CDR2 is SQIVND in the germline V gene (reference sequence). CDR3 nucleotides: TGTGCCAGTAGTACCCGACAGGGGGCCGACTATGGCTACACCTTC. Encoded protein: CASSTRQGADYGYTF.

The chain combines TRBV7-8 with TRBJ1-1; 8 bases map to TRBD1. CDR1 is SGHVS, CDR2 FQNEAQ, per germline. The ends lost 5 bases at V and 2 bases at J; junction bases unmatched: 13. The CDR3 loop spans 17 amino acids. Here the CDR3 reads CASSVVSGGLGNTEAFF. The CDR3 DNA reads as TGTGCCAGCAGCGTCGTTTCAGGGGGCCTCGGTAACACTGAAGCTTTCTTT.

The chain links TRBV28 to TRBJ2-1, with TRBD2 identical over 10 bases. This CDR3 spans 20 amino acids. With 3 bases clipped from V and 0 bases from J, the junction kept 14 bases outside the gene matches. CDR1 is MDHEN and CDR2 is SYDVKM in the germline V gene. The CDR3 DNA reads TGTGCCAGCAGTTTCCCGCTAGCGGGAGACCCCAAAAGCTCCTACAATGAGCAGTTCTTC. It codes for CASSFPLAGDPKSSYNEQFF.

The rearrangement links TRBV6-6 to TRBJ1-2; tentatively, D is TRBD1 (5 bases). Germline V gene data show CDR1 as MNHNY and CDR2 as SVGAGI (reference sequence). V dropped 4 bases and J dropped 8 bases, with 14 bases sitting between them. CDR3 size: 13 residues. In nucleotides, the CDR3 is TGTGCCAGCAGTTCCGGCGGGGGTGTGGGCTACACCTTC. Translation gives CASSSGGGVGYTF.

CDR3 loop: CASSSGRGKQETQYF. CDR3 coding DNA: TGCGCCAGCAGCTCGGGGAGAGGGAAACAAGAGACCCAGTACTTC. The genes are TRBV5-1 and TRBJ2-5, with a tentative D call TRBD2 (5 bases). Between the trimmed V and J ends, which lost 3 bases and 2 bases, there was a span of 14 bases. Germline V CDR1 and CDR2: SGHRS, YFSETQ. The CDR3 runs 15 residues.